The clone carrying this T cell receptor beta chain was counted only a few times. This sample is drawn from a study of Ad26.COV2.S vaccination and SARS-CoV-2 variants. As for the study in general: Once or twice, 56 days apart, Ad26.COV2.S was delivered intramuscularly.

Specified treatment: approximately 18 received Ad26.COV2.S at low or high dose, single or two shots; 5 received placebo; per-sample allocation not given. The samples date from day 63 after the first vaccine or placebo injection. TCRdb keeps only in-frame clones here, not all; method: immunoSEQ multiplex PCR. This table holds about 410,000 clones, 88% found once. This receptor was obtained from a person aged 18 to 59 who received the Ad26.COV2.S COVID-19 vaccine or a placebo. Sequencing was performed on peripheral blood, taken in a trial of Ad26.COV2.S vaccine versus placebo.

CDR3 nucleotides: TGTGCCAGCAGTTTATGGGGGAACACTGAAGCTTTCTTT. Translated, it gives CASSLWGNTEAFF. V usage is TRBV27 and J usage is TRBJ1-1; D remains ambiguous. The length of the CDR3 is 13 residues. Germline V gives CDR1 MNHEY, CDR2 SMNVEV (reference sequence). V dropped 1 base and J dropped 1 base, with 4 bases sitting between them.